The rows below give T cell receptor beta chains drawn from one sample of a study of T cell responses to AZD1222 COVID-19 vaccine. Sequencing used immunoSEQ multiplex PCR; TCRdb keeps in-frame clones, though not all of them. The top ten hold more than 5.5% of the sample, which has about 150,000 clones, roughly nine tenths seen once. Sequenced material: peripheral blood, taken on day 0 of MenACWY control vaccination. The source of these receptors is an adult in good health. Each CDR3 is given with its conserved first and last residue. A D gene is named only where the DNA matches it firmly. Clone size is given for some rows only: seen once, a few or many times, or a class if the clone is expanded.

size: .; J: TRBJ2-7; D: .; V: TRBV11-3; CDR3: CASSPLHRYEQYF; DNA: TGTGCCAGCAGCCCACTACATCGCTACGAGCAGTACTTC
size: .; J: TRBJ1-6; D: TRBD1; V: TRBV29-1; CDR3: CSVRQGAENSPLHF; DNA: TGCAGCGTTAGACAGGGGGCGGAGAATTCACCCCTCCACTTT
size: .; J: TRBJ1-5; D: .; V: TRBV5-6; CDR3: CASSRLTGAQNQPQHF; DNA: TGTGCCAGCAGCCGTTTGACGGGGGCCCAGAATCAGCCCCAGCATTTT
size: .; J: TRBJ2-1; D: TRBD2; V: TRBV27; CDR3: CASSLSLAGGDEQFF; DNA: TGTGCCAGCAGTTTATCGCTAGCGGGGGGTGATGAGCAGTTCTTC
size: .; J: TRBJ1-1; D: TRBD1; V: TRBV29-1; CDR3: CSAGTALNTEAFF; DNA: TGCAGCGCCGGGACAGCCTTGAACACTGAAGCTTTCTTT
size: .; J: TRBJ1-4; D: TRBD1; V: TRBV19; CDR3: CASKTRQGIEKLFF; DNA: TGTGCCAGTAAGACGAGACAGGGGATTGAAAAACTGTTTTTT
size: once; J: TRBJ1-2; D: TRBD1; V: TRBV9; CDR3: CASSVAPGQSYGYTF; DNA: TGTGCCAGCAGCGTAGCGCCGGGACAGTCCTATGGCTACACCTTC
size: once; J: TRBJ1-2; D: TRBD1; V: TRBV10-1; CDR3: CASSGGQGASGYTF; DNA: TGCGCCAGCAGTGGGGGACAGGGGGCTTCGGGCTACACCTTC
size: once; J: TRBJ1-1; D: TRBD1; V: TRBV28; CDR3: CGTGGAMVNTEAFF; DNA: TGTGGAACAGGGGGCGCGATGGTGAACACTGAAGCTTTCTTT
size: .; J: TRBJ2-2; D: .; V: TRBV29-1; CDR3: CSVGGQQTGELFF; DNA: TGCAGCGTTGGTGGACAGCAGACCGGGGAGCTGTTTTTT
size: .; J: TRBJ1-2; D: TRBD1; V: TRBV7-9; CDR3: CASSLVIGGGGYTF; DNA: TGTGCCAGCAGCTTAGTTATAGGGGGCGGTGGCTACACCTTC
size: .; J: TRBJ1-1; D: .; V: TRBV6-6; CDR3: CASSYETEAFF; DNA: TGTGCCAGCAGTTACGAAACTGAAGCTTTCTTT
size: .; J: TRBJ2-6; D: TRBD1; V: TRBV7-9; CDR3: CASSFGQGQGGANVLTF; DNA: TGTGCCAGCAGCTTCGGACAGGGGCAGGGTGGGGCCAACGTCCTGACTTTC
size: .; J: TRBJ1-1; D: .; V: TRBV18; CDR3: CASSSTGREVEAFF; DNA: TGTGCCAGCTCATCGACGGGGAGGGAAGTTGAAGCTTTCTTT
size: .; J: TRBJ1-2; D: TRBD1; V: TRBV5-5; CDR3: CASSLSRDRGYGYTF; DNA: TGTGCCAGCAGCTTATCCCGGGACAGGGGCTATGGCTACACCTTC
size: .; J: TRBJ2-3; D: TRBD2; V: TRBV20-1; CDR3: CSASQLAGGTDTQYF; DNA: TGCAGTGCGAGTCAACTAGCGGGAGGGACAGATACGCAGTATTTT
size: .; J: TRBJ2-5; D: .; V: TRBV2; CDR3: CATSAGRGQETQYF; DNA: TGTGCCACCTCTGCAGGGCGAGGACAAGAGACCCAGTACTTC
size: few; J: TRBJ1-1; D: .; V: TRBV28; CDR3: CASSAGRRTEAFF; DNA: TGTGCCAGCAGTGCGGGACGCCGCACTGAAGCTTTCTTT
size: .; J: TRBJ2-3; D: .; V: TRBV2; CDR3: CASSPGRLSDTQYF; DNA: TGTGCCAGCAGCCCGGGCCGCCTGTCAGATACGCAGTATTTT
size: .; J: TRBJ1-5; D: TRBD1; V: TRBV28; CDR3: CASLGQGGQPQHF; DNA: TGTGCCAGTCTGGGACAGGGCGGCCAGCCCCAGCATTTT
size: once; J: TRBJ2-7; D: .; V: TRBV9; CDR3: CASSALGATYEQYF; DNA: TGTGCCAGCAGCGCCTTAGGAGCGACCTACGAGCAGTACTTC
size: .; J: TRBJ1-4; D: .; V: TRBV5-1; CDR3: CASSLLAGATNEKLFF; DNA: TGCGCCAGCAGCTTATTAGCGGGGGCAACTAATGAAAAACTGTTTTTT
size: .; J: TRBJ1-1; D: .; V: TRBV7-2; CDR3: CASSIGPTEAFF; DNA: TGTGCCAGCAGCATAGGCCCCACTGAAGCTTTCTTT
size: .; J: TRBJ2-2; D: .; V: TRBV24-1; CDR3: CATSDLAGRGGTGELFF; DNA: TGTGCCACCAGTGATTTGGCGGGCAGGGGTGGCACCGGGGAGCTGTTTTTT
size: .; J: TRBJ1-1; D: TRBD1; V: TRBV11-3; CDR3: CASSADRATEAFF; DNA: TGTGCCAGCAGCGCAGACAGGGCCACTGAAGCTTTCTTT
size: .; J: TRBJ2-2; D: TRBD1; V: TRBV27; CDR3: CASSLGNRGPGQLFF; DNA: TGTGCCAGCAGTTTAGGGAACAGGGGTCCGGGTCAGCTGTTTTTT
size: .; J: TRBJ2-3; D: TRBD1; V: TRBV2; CDR3: CASSGQGTTDTQYF; DNA: TGTGCCAGCAGTGGACAGGGGACCACAGATACGCAGTATTTT